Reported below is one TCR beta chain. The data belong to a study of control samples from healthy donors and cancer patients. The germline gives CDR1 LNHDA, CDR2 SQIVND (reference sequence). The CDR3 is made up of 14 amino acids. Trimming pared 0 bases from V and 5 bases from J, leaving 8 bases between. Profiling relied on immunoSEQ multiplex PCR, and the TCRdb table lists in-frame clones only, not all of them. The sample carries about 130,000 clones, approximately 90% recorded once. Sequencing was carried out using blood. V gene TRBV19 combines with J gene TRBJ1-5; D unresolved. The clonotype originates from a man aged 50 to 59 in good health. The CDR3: CASSIEGRYQPQHF. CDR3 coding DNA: TGTGCCAGTAGTATAGAGGGCAGGTATCAGCCCCAGCATTTT.